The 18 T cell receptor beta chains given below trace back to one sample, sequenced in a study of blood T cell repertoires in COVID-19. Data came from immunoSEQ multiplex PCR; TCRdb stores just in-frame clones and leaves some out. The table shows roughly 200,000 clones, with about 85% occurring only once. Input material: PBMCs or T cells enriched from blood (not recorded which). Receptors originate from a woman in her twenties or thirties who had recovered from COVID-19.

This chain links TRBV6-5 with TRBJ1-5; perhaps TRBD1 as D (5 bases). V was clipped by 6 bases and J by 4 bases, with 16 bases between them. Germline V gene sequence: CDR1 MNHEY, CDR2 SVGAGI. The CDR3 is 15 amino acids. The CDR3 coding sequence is TGTGCCAGCAGCCAAGGACAACCAAGGAATCAGCCCCAGCATTTT. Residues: CASSQGQPRNQPQHF.

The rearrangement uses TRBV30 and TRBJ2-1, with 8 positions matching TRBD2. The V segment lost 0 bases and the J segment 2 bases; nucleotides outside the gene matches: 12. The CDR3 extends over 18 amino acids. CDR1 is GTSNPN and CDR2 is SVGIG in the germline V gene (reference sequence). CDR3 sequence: CAWSVSPSVSGAYNEQFF. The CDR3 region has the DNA TGTGCCTGGAGTGTATCCCCCTCCGTTAGCGGGGCCTACAATGAGCAGTTCTTC. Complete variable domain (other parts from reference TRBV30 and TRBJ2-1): SQTIHQWPATLVQPVGSPLSLECTVEGTSNPNLYWYRQAAGRGLQLLFYSVGIGQISSEVPQNLSASRPQDRQFILSSKKLLLSDSGFYLCAWSVSPSVSGAYNEQFFGPGTRLTVL.

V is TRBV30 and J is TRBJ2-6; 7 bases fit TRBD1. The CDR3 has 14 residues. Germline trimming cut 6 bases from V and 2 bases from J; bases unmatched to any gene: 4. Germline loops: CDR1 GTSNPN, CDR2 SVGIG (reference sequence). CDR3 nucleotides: TGTGCCTGTACAGACAGGGCTGGGGCCAACGTCCTGACTTTC. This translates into CACTDRAGANVLTF.

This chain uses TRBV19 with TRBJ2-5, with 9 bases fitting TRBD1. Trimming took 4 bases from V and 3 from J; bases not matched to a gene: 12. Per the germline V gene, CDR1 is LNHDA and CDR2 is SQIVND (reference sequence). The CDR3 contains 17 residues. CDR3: CASSRGLNRDREETQYF. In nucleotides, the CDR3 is TGTGCCAGTAGTAGGGGGCTCAACCGGGACAGGGAAGAGACCCAGTACTTC. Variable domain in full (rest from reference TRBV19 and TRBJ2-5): DGGITQSPKYLFRKEGQNVTLSCEQNLNHDAMYWYRQDPGQGLRLIYYSQIVNDFQKGDIAEGYSVSREKKESFPLTVTSAQKNPTAFYLCASSRGLNRDREETQYFGPGTRLLVL.

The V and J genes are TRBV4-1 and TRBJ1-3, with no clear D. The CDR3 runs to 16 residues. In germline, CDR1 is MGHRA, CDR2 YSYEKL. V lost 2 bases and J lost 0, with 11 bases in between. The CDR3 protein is CASSQNNRISGNTIYF. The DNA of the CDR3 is TGCGCCAGCAGCCAAAACAACAGAATCTCTGGAAACACCATATATTTT.

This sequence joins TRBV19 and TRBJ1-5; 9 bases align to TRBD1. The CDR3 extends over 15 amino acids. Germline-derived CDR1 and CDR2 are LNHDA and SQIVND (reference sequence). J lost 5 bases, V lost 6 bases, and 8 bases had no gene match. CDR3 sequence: CASSTGGAGDQPQHF. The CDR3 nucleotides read TGTGCCAGTAGCACAGGGGGCGCCGGGGATCAGCCCCAGCATTTT.

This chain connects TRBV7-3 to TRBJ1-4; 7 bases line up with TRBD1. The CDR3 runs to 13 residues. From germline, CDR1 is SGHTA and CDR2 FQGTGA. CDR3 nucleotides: TGTGACAAGAAGACAGGGATGGAAGAAAAACTGTTTTTT. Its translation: CDKKTGMEEKLFF.

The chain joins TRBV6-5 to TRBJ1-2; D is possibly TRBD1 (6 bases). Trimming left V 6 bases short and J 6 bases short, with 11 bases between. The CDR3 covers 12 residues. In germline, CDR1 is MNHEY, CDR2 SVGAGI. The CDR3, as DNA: TGTGCCAGCAGCAAAAGGACAGATGGCTACACCTTC. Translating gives CASSKRTDGYTF.

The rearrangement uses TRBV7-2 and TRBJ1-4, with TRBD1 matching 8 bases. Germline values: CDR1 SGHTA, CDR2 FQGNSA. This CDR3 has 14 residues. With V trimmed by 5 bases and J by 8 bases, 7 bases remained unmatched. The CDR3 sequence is CASSAGGRSEKLFF. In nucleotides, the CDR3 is TGTGCCAGCAGCGCAGGGGGCCGGAGCGAAAAACTGTTTTTT.

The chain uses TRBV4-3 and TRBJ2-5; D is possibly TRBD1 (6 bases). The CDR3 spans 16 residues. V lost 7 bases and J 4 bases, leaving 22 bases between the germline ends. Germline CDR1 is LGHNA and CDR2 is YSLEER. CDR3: CASNPPDSEILETQYF. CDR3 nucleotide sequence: TGCGCCAGCAACCCTCCGGACAGCGAGATATTAGAGACCCAGTACTTC.

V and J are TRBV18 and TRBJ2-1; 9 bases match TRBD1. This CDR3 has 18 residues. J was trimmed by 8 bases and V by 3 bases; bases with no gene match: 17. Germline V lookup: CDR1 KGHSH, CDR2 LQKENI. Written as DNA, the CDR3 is TGTGCCAGCTCACCGACACCACGGGCAGGGACAGGGATTGATGAGCAGTTCTTC. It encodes CASSPTPRAGTGIDEQFF.

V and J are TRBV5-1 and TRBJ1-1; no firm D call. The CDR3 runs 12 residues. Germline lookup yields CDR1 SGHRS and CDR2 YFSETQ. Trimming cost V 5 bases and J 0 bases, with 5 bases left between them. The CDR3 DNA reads TGCGCCAGCAGACAGCTGAACACTGAAGCTTTCTTT. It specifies CASRQLNTEAFF.

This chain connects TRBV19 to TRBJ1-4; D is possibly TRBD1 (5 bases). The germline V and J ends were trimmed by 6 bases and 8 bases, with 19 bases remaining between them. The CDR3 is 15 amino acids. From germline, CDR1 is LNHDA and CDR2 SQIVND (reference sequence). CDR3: CASRLQGGGSEKLFF. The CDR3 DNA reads TGTGCCAGTAGGCTCCAGGGAGGAGGGAGCGAAAAACTGTTTTTT. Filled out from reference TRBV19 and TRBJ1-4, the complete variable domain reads DGGITQSPKYLFRKEGQNVTLSCEQNLNHDAMYWYRQDPGQGLRLIYYSQIVNDFQKGDIAEGYSVSREKKESFPLTVTSAQKNPTAFYLCASRLQGGGSEKLFFGSGTQLSVL.

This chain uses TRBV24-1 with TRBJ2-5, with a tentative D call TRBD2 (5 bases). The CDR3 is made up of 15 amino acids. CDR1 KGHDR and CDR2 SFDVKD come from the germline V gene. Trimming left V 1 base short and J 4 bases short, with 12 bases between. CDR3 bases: TGTGCCACCAGTGATTTTAAGGTTGCGGGAGAGACCCAGTACTTC. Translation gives CATSDFKVAGETQYF.

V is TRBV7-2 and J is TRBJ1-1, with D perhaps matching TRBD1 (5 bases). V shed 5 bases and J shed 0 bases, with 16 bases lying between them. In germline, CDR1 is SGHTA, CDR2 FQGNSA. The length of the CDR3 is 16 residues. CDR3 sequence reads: CASSLPGGGLNTEAFF. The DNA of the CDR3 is TGTGCCAGCAGCCTACCCGGGGGAGGGTTGAACACTGAAGCTTTCTTT.

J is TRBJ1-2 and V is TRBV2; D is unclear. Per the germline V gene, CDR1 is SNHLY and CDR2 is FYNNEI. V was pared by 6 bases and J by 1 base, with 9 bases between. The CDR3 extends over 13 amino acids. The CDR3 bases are TGTGCCAGCAGGCAGGATCTTAACTATGGCTACACCTTC. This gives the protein CASRQDLNYGYTF.

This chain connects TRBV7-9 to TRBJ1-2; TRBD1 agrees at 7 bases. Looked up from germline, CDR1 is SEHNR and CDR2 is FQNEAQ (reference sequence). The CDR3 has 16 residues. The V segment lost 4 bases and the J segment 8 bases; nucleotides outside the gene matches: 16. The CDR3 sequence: CASSSDYRGRVAGYTF. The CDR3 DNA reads TGTGCCAGCAGCTCCGACTACAGGGGCAGGGTCGCGGGCTACACCTTC. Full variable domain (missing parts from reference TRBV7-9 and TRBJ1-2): DTGVSQNPRHKITKRGQNVTFRCDPISEHNRLYWYRQTLGQGPEFLTYFQNEAQLEKSRLLSDRFSAERPKGSFSTLEIQRTEQGDSAMYLCASSSDYRGRVAGYTFGSGTRLTVV.

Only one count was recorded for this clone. CDR3 region: CASSTPGQGKGGYTF. CDR3 coding DNA: TGTGCCAGTAGTACGCCGGGACAGGGAAAAGGAGGCTACACCTTC. The rearrangement joins TRBV19 to TRBJ1-2, with TRBD1 matching 9 bases. CDR1 and CDR2 (germline): LNHDA, SQIVND (reference sequence). Unmatched junction bases numbered 11, after V lost 4 bases and J lost 8 bases. CDR3 size: 15 residues.